This TCR beta chain was identified in a study of T-cell memory formation after mild COVID-19 (dated by TCRdb to 2020 to 2022). The study in broad terms: TCR sequence clusters from the two donors were found to be largely donor specific. In a couple of donors, T-cell clones that expanded and contracted after mild COVID-19 were followed by sequencing TCRalpha and TCRbeta repertoires longitudinally. The cohort was made up of two young adult volunteers, one female and one male, who were previously healthy. The full study reports these points: Contracting CD4+ clones were found mainly in CM and EM memory subsets, while CD8+ clones were enriched in EMRA. Some responding clones were detected in pre-infection memory, which suggested that pre-existing cross-reactive memory T cells had joined the SARS-CoV-2 response. Only two mild cases were covered by the study, and larger cohorts that include severe cases with pre-infection samples were considered necessary. SARS-CoV-2 specificity was not confirmed for the second-wave clones peaking on day 37. Clones contracting from day 15 to 85 had balanced CD4/CD8 phenotypes, while a second wave expanding from day 15 to 37 was biased towards CD4+.

This clonotype was counted between two and nine times. Its target antigen remains unknown. No base-level quality is on record; no much larger clone is a single base apart. TCRdb names Illumina NovaSeq 6000 as the instrument used. TCRalpha and TCRbeta cDNA libraries were built by 5'RACE with constant-segment primers, adding sample barcodes and unique molecular identifiers. RNA was extracted from every sample with Trizol reagent. Libraries were amplified in two PCR steps, with a second sample barcode and Illumina TruSeq adapters added in the second step. The libraries were sequenced on an Illumina NovaSeq using 2 x 150 bp paired-end reads. Per the source publication's procedure: Reads were demultiplexed and collapsed into UMI-guided consensus sequences with migec v1.2.7. Using mixcr v2.1.11, UMI consensuses were aligned to TRA and TRB V and J templates and then assembled into clonotypes. Expanded or contracted clonotypes were those called significant by both edgeR and NoisET, with noise models trained on biological replicates. For edgeR calls, a false discovery rate-adjusted p below 0.01 and a log2 fold-change threshold of 1 were applied. As an exploratory analysis of dynamics, PCA with hierarchical clustering was applied to max-normalized trajectories of the 1000 most abundant clonotypes. The CD4 or CD8 phenotype of responding clones was assigned using the separately sequenced CD4+ and CD8+ repertoires. Clones were called with MiXCR by TCRdb after fastp trimmed the public reads at Q25, and only in-frame beta chains were retained. Rows merge per CDR3 protein into single entries with the most common DNA and genes. These V and J calls rely on TCRdb rather than the paper's analysis. The table for this sample lists 350,000 to 550,000 distinct CDR3 sequences; around 17% of them were counted only once. Roughly 21% of the sample rests with the top ten.

Reading the germline V gene gives CDR1 SGHTA and CDR2 FQGNSA. A distance of 3 bases separates the germline ends of V and J, which lose 2 bases and 1 base respectively. The CDR3 holds 13 amino acids from the cysteine to the phenylalanine. Only the CDR3 DNA is retained, 39 bases long and in frame from the first base. Ficoll-Paque density gradient centrifugation was used to isolate PBMCs. The V and J genes are TRBV7-2 and TRBJ2-1; the D gene identity is not certain. The receptor comes from a man between 18 and 35 years old who had mild COVID-19 (a few samples of this study predate the infection). The sample titles of this study are shuffled in the database, so cell type and time point are left out; the donor was told from shared clones. What was sequenced was PBMCs or a T cell subset sorted from them (not recorded which). The DNA sequence is given as TGTGCCAGCAGCTTAACTTCCTACAATGAGCAGTTCTTC. This translates into CASSLTSYNEQFF.